This TCR beta chain stems from a study of shared T cell receptors in the human thymus. V trimming: 2 bases; J trimming: 3 bases; junction bases outside the gene matches: 3. The CDR3 is 15 amino acids. In germline, CDR1 is MNHNS, CDR2 SASEGT. Here immunoSEQ multiplex PCR was the method, and the copy in TCRdb shows in-frame clones only, minus some. Of 550,000 to 800,000 clones listed, 70% to 90% are singletons. This sample also belongs to another study, concerning human thymus T cells. According to that study: Surgeons resected thymus tissue during corrective heart surgery. Gene usage (both V and J) appeared biased in thymic and blood repertoires. Related research reported highly overlapping thymic repertoires among unrelated individuals.

This sequence originates from a girl less than two years old with a congenital heart defect. This chain connects TRBV6-1 to TRBJ1-1, with 10 bases matching TRBD1. Sequencing input: thymocytes. The CDR3 region is CASSERGTGDTEAFF. The CDR3 DNA reads TGTGCCAGCAGTGAAAGGGGGACAGGGGACACTGAAGCTTTCTTT.